Sequencing of this T cell receptor (beta chain) was carried out in a study of blood T cell repertoires in COVID-19. Looking at the study overall: The United States, Italy and Spain supplied acute and convalescent COVID-19 samples. PBMCs, B-cell-depleted T cells, or T cells provided the cDNA or gDNA that made up the material.

Germline assignment: CDR1 MNHEY and CDR2 SVGAGI. V lost 6 bases, J lost 8 bases, and 8 bases stayed unmatched. This CDR3 is 13 amino acids long. Per the study methods: Estimates of nucleated cell counts were drawn from the amplification of reference gene primers. Clones were sequenced by immunoSEQ multiplex PCR, and TCRdb holds only the in-frame ones, with some missing. The DNA gave D and trimming, while V, J and clone size come from that table. The repertoire holds fewer than 150,000 clones, with roughly 86% as singletons. The chain combines TRBV6-5 with TRBJ1-2, with TRBD1 identical over 8 bases. This TCR was sampled from a human donor in a cohort sampled during active COVID-19. The sequencing input was peripheral blood. CDR3 region: CASRRTGLEGYTF. In nucleotides, the CDR3 is TGTGCCAGCAGGCGGACAGGGCTGGAGGGCTACACCTTC.